These 11 T cell receptor beta chains were sequenced from one sample in a study of cytomegalovirus exposure and HLA in healthy donors. 13 Jbeta primers and 60 Vbeta primers were used for the PCR. Libraries were prepared by immunoSEQ multiplex PCR; TCRdb keeps only in-frame clonotypes and omits some of them. The sample features about 120,000 clones, with under 7% in its top ten. Sample: PBMCs. The receptors stem from a man aged 40-50 years in good health and CMV-seropositive.

The chain couples TRBV6-5 to TRBJ1-2, with 8 bases matching TRBD1. The germline CDR1 and CDR2 sequences are MNHEY and SVGAGI. This CDR3 spans 14 amino acids. J was trimmed by 4 bases and V by 6 bases; bases with no gene match: 7. In DNA, the CDR3 is TGTGCCAGCAGCACCGGGACAGGAAGCTATGGCTACACCTTC. Protein: CASSTGTGSYGYTF.

The chain is built from TRBV19 and TRBJ2-2; D possibly corresponds to TRBD1 (6 bases). CDR3 length equals 15 residues. V lost 5 bases, J lost 5 bases, and 15 bases lay in between. The V gene's germline CDR1 is LNHDA and CDR2 SQIVND (reference sequence). CDR3 protein: CASSPVLGATGELFF. For the CDR3, the DNA is TGTGCCAGTAGTCCCGTGCTGGGGGCTACCGGGGAGCTGTTTTTT.

The chain carries TRBV18 and TRBJ1-5, with 9 bases fitting TRBD1. Germline CDR1 KGHSH, CDR2 LQKENI. There are 16 residues in the CDR3. V lost 5 bases, J lost 10 bases, and 15 bases stayed unmatched. The CDR3 loop reads CASSVYSRQGGLPQHF. CDR3 nucleotides: TGTGCCAGCTCAGTGTATAGCCGACAGGGGGGTCTTCCCCAGCATTTT.

The V and J genes are TRBV5-1 and TRBJ2-5; unclear D gene. The length of the CDR3 is 14 residues. Germline lookup yields CDR1 SGHRS and CDR2 YFSETQ. V was clipped by 4 bases and J by 2 bases, with 12 bases between them. The CDR3 here is CASSQKMRQETQYF. In DNA, the CDR3 is TGCGCCAGCAGCCAGAAAATGAGGCAAGAGACCCAGTACTTC.

CDR3 in DNA: TGTGCCAGCAGCGTTTGGGACAGGGTAACGGAGGGAAACACCATATATTTT. Protein: CASSVWDRVTEGNTIYF. This chain connects TRBV7-9 to TRBJ1-3, with 9 nucleotides matching TRBD1. Losses at the gene ends were 5 bases for V and 4 bases for J; bases not matched to a gene: 12. The CDR3 extends over 17 amino acids. The germline gives CDR1 SEHNR, CDR2 FQNEAQ (reference sequence).

This chain links TRBV5-1 with TRBJ2-7; 14 bases fit TRBD2. V was pared by 4 bases and J by 4 bases, with 13 bases of the junction left unmatched. CDR1 SGHRS and CDR2 YFSETQ come from the germline V gene. The CDR3 length is 18 residues. CDR3 region: CASSGLAGGGSRGYEQYF. DNA of the CDR3: TGCGCCAGCAGCGGACTAGCGGGAGGAGGTTCCCGGGGATACGAGCAGTACTTC.

The V and J genes are TRBV5-1 and TRBJ2-7, with D uncertain. The CDR3 has 14 residues. Germline values: CDR1 SGHRS, CDR2 YFSETQ. Trimming cost V 0 bases and J 3 bases, with 10 bases left between them. CDR3 sequence: CASSLGGLGYEQYF. The CDR3 DNA is TGCGCCAGCAGCTTGGGAGGCCTCGGCTACGAGCAGTACTTC.

The chain employs TRBV29-1 and TRBJ2-3; 8 bases are a match to TRBD2. The CDR3 consists of 15 residues. The germline gives CDR1 SQVTM, CDR2 ANQGSEA. DNA of the CDR3: TGCGGCACCGCGGGTACGGACGGGAGGGCGGATACGCAGTATTTT. Translated, it gives CGTAGTDGRADTQYF.

This chain uses TRBV11-2 with TRBJ1-3, with 7 positions matching TRBD1. Germline CDR1 is SGHAT and CDR2 is FQNNGV. CDR3 length: 17 amino acids. Germline trimming cut 5 bases from V and 0 bases from J; bases unmatched to any gene: 10. CDR3 protein: CASSLWTGVTSGNTIYF. CDR3 nucleotide sequence: TGTGCCAGCAGCCTATGGACAGGAGTAACCTCTGGAAACACCATATATTTT.

This chain joins TRBV7-3 and TRBJ2-3; unclear D gene. This CDR3 is built from 13 residues. Germline assignment: CDR1 SGHTA and CDR2 FQGTGA. Trimming cost V 5 bases and J 4 bases, with 10 bases left between them. The CDR3 loop is CASSPSPADTQYF. The CDR3 DNA sequence: TGTGCCAGCAGCCCCTCCCCGGCAGATACGCAGTATTTT.

The chain uses TRBV28 and TRBJ1-1; 7 nucleotides match TRBD1. Germline assignment: CDR1 MDHEN and CDR2 SYDVKM. The J segment lost 4 bases and the V segment lost 5 bases, leaving 7 bases of the junction unmatched. The CDR3 contains 14 residues. CDR3: CASSPTGTSTEAFF. CDR3 nucleotide sequence: TGTGCCAGCAGTCCGACAGGGACTAGCACTGAAGCTTTCTTT.